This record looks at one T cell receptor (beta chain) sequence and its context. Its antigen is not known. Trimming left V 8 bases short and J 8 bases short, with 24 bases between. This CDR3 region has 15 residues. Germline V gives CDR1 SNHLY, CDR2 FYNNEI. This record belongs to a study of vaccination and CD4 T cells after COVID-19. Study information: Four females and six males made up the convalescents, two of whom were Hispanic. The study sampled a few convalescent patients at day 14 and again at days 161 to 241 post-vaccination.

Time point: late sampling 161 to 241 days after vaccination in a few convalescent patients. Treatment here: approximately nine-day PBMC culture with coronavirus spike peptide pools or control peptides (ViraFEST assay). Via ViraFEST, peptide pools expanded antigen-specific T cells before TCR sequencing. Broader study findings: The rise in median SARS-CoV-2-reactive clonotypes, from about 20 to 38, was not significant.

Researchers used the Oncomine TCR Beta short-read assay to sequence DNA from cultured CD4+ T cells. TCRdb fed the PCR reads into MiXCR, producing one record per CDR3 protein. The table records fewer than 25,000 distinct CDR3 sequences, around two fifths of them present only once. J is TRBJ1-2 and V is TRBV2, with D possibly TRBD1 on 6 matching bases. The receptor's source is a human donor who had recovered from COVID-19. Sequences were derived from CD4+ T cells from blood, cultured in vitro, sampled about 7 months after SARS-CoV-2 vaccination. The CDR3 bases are TGTGCCAGCCTCCCGGGCAGGGGTCGGGCTTCGGGCTACACCTTC. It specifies CASLPGRGRASGYTF.